These 18 T cell receptor beta chains were sequenced from one sample in a study of T cells after yellow fever vaccination. TCRdb reprocessed the 5' RACE reads with MiXCR, giving one entry per CDR3 protein. The sample lists some 320,000 distinct CDR3 sequences, approximately 4% seen once, with approximately 19% in the top ten. Material: PBMCs, obtained 15 days after the yellow fever booster vaccination. Receptor source: a man aged 18 to 29 who received the YFV17D yellow fever vaccine.

This clonotype came up a few times. J is TRBJ2-1 and V is TRBV10-3; 9 bases are a match to TRBD2. The germline gives CDR1 ENHRY, CDR2 SYGVKD. J gave up 3 bases and V 4 bases, and 4 bases lay outside the gene matches. The length of the CDR3 is 15 residues. CDR3 nucleotide sequence: TGTGCCATCAGTGCGCAGCGGGGGGACTACAATGAGCAGTTCTTC. Protein: CAISAQRGDYNEQFF.

This chain uses TRBV5-1 with TRBJ2-5, with 15 bases matching TRBD2. With 4 bases clipped from V and 9 bases from J, the junction kept 10 bases outside the gene matches. CDR3 length: 16 amino acids. Germline CDR1 reads SGHRS; CDR2 reads YFSETQ. As DNA, the CDR3 is TGCGCCAGCAGCGGCGGACTAGCGGGGGGGCCAGGAGCCCAGTACTTC. Its protein is CASSGGLAGGPGAQYF.

This clonotype has only a few counts. V and J are TRBV12-3 or TRBV12-4 and TRBJ2-1, with TRBD2 matching over 15 bases. V lost 6 bases to trimming and J lost 8 bases; unmatched junction nucleotides: 2. CDR3 length: 14 amino acids. The CDR3 protein is CASSGLAGGYEQFF. In nucleotides, the CDR3 is TGTGCCAGCAGCGGACTAGCGGGGGGGTATGAGCAGTTCTTC.

This clonotype was detected ten times or more. The chain recombines TRBV27 with TRBJ2-7; 7 bases fit TRBD2. From germline, CDR1 is MNHEY and CDR2 SMNVEV (reference sequence). This CDR3 region has 15 residues. Trimming removed 10 bases from V and 0 bases from J; junction bases left unmatched: 12. CDR3 amino acids: CATSPRGRSSYEQYF. The CDR3 bases are TGTGCCACCTCCCCGCGGGGGAGAAGCTCCTACGAGCAGTACTTC.

A few counts support this clonotype. V is TRBV5-1 and J is TRBJ2-3; 13 positions match TRBD2. Losses at the gene ends were 0 bases for V and 3 bases for J; bases not matched to a gene: 4. The CDR3 loop spans 17 amino acids. The germline gives CDR1 SGHRS, CDR2 YFSETQ. The CDR3 loop is CASSLVATSGGTDTQYF. For the CDR3, the DNA is TGCGCCAGCAGCTTGGTAGCGACTAGCGGGGGGACAGATACGCAGTATTTT. Combining the CDR3 with reference TRBV5-1 and TRBJ2-3 gives the whole variable domain KAGVTQTPRYLIKTRGQQVTLSCSPISGHRSVSWYQQTPGQGLQFLFEYFSETQRNKGNFPGRFSGRQFSNSRSEMNVSTLELGDSALYLCASSLVATSGGTDTQYFGPGTRLTVL.

This clonotype has only a few counts. The CDR3 sequence is CSVDEGNPQETQYF. For the CDR3, the DNA is TGCAGCGTTGATGAGGGGAATCCCCAAGAGACCCAGTACTTC. The V gene is TRBV29-1, the J gene TRBJ2-5; D tentatively reads TRBD1 or TRBD2 (5 bases each). CDR1 is SQVTM, CDR2 ANQGSEA, per germline. The CDR3 loop spans 14 amino acids. Trimming removed 3 bases from V and 1 base from J, with 12 bases in between.

This clonotype was recorded many times. The chain carries TRBV15 and TRBJ2-5; the match to TRBD1 covers 11 bases. V lost 4 bases and J lost 4; bases outside the gene matches: 5. CDR1 is LNHNV and CDR2 is YYDKDF in the germline V gene (reference sequence). CDR3 length equals 15 residues. The CDR3 here is CATSKRTGGAETQYF. The CDR3 nucleotides read TGTGCCACCAGCAAGAGGACAGGGGGCGCAGAGACCCAGTACTTC.

The sample holds many counts of this clonotype. The chain couples TRBV6-5 to TRBJ1-5, with D tentatively TRBD1 (6 bases). V gave up 8 bases and J gave up 4 bases, with 12 bases separating them. Per the germline V gene, CDR1 is MNHEY and CDR2 is SVGAGI. The CDR3 covers 13 residues. The chain's CDR3 is CASRGGGNQPQHF. The CDR3 DNA follows: TGTGCCAGCCGAGGGGGGGGTAATCAGCCCCAGCATTTT.

CDR3 in DNA: TGCAGTGCTAGAACGGACCGATTCTTTTACAATGAGCAGTTCTTC. This sequence encodes CSARTDRFFYNEQFF. The chain combines TRBV20-1 with TRBJ2-1; the D is unclear. CDR1 and CDR2 from the germline V gene are DFQATT and SNEGSKA (reference sequence). Trimming took off 2 bases at V and 4 bases at J, with 15 bases between the two ends. The CDR3 has 15 amino acids.

This clonotype showed up many times. The gene calls are TRBV4-3 and TRBJ2-1, with 9 bases fitting TRBD2. The CDR3 is 18 residues long. Germline trimming cut 1 base from V and 7 bases from J; bases unmatched to any gene: 14. Germline loops: CDR1 LGHNA, CDR2 YSLEER. This CDR3 is CASSQASGATIGGNEQFF. Written as DNA, the CDR3 is TGCGCCAGCAGCCAAGCTAGCGGGGCCACAATAGGGGGGAATGAGCAGTTCTTC.

This clonotype occurred many times. The rearrangement links TRBV7-6 to TRBJ1-3; D might be TRBD1 (5 bases). The V gene lost 5 bases and the J gene lost 0 bases, with 11 bases spanning the gap. Per the germline V gene, CDR1 is SGHVS and CDR2 is FNYEAQ. CDR3 length equals 15 residues. The CDR3 region has the DNA TGTGCCAGCAGCAGGGGAAGGGTCTCTGGAAACACCATATATTTT. Residues: CASSRGRVSGNTIYF.

This clonotype turned up a few times. This chain joins TRBV5-1 and TRBJ2-1, with TRBD2 matching over 13 bases. CDR1 is SGHRS, CDR2 YFSETQ, per germline. The CDR3 spans 15 residues. With V trimmed by 2 bases and J by 16 bases, 12 bases remained unmatched. The CDR3: CASSFSTSGGTDRFF. CDR3 DNA sequence: TGCGCCAGCAGCTTCTCGACTAGCGGGGGGACCGACAGATTCTTC.

This clonotype has at least ten counts. This chain joins TRBV20-1 and TRBJ2-2, with 7 bases lining up with TRBD2. This CDR3 spans 17 amino acids. Per the germline V gene, CDR1 is DFQATT and CDR2 is SNEGSKA (reference sequence). V lost 4 bases, J lost 2 bases, and 13 bases stayed unmatched. The CDR3 protein is CSATEARGGINTGELFF. The CDR3 bases are TGCAGTGCTACCGAGGCTCGCGGGGGAATAAACACCGGGGAGCTGTTTTTT.

Ten or more counts support this clonotype. This chain connects TRBV7-2 to TRBJ2-7; the match to TRBD1 covers 9 bases. This CDR3 region has 14 residues. Germline V gives CDR1 SGHTA, CDR2 FQGNSA. With V trimmed by 4 bases and J by 3 bases, 4 bases remained unmatched. This chain's CDR3 is CASSSGTGYYEQYF. The CDR3 DNA follows: TGTGCCAGCAGCTCCGGGACAGGGTACTACGAGCAGTACTTC. Full variable domain (missing parts from reference TRBV7-2 and TRBJ2-7): GAGVSQSPSNKVTEKGKDVELRCDPISGHTALYWYRQSLGQGLEFLIYFQGNSAPDKSGLPSDRFSAERTGGSVSTLTIQRTQQEDSAVYLCASSSGTGYYEQYFGPGTRLTVT.

This clonotype occurred a few times. The genes are TRBV2 and TRBJ2-5, with 8 bases matching TRBD2. Germline assignment: CDR1 SNHLY and CDR2 FYNNEI. The CDR3 consists of 16 residues. J gave up 2 bases and V 6 bases, and 11 bases lay outside the gene matches. The CDR3 DNA follows: TGTGCCAGCAGGAAGAAGGCTAGCGGGTATCAAGAGACCCAGTACTTC. Translating gives CASRKKASGYQETQYF. The complete variable domain, with remaining parts taken from reference TRBV2 and TRBJ2-5, reads EPEVTQTPSHQVTQMGQEVILRCVPISNHLYFYWYRQILGQKVEFLVSFYNNEISEKSEIFDDQFSVERPDGSNFTLKIRSTKLEDSAMYFCASRKKASGYQETQYFGPGTRLLVL.

This clonotype was detected many times. The V gene is TRBV10-2, the J gene TRBJ1-2; D call uncertain. The CDR3 covers 14 residues. Trimming took off 0 bases at V and 3 bases at J, with 8 bases between the two ends. Germline assignment: CDR1 WSHSY and CDR2 SAAADI. CDR3 sequence (DNA): TGCGCCAGCAGTGAGTCAGGCAGCTACTATGGCTACACCTTC. Encoded protein: CASSESGSYYGYTF.

This clonotype was counted only a few times. J is TRBJ1-5 and V is TRBV27; D gene ambiguous. From germline, CDR1 is MNHEY and CDR2 SMNVEV (reference sequence). The CDR3 spans 15 residues. Trimming removed 2 bases from V and 3 bases from J, with 11 bases in between. CDR3 residues: CASSLAPDFNQPQHF. CDR3 bases: TGTGCCAGCAGTTTAGCCCCGGATTTCAATCAGCCCCAGCATTTT.

This clonotype came up a few times. The CDR3 DNA follows: TGTGCCAGCAGCCCCCCACTGGGGCAGAACACCGGGGAGCTGTTTTTT. It codes for CASSPPLGQNTGELFF. The chain employs TRBV7-9 and TRBJ2-2; TRBD1 might be the D (5 bases). The CDR3 is 16 residues long. The V end was cut by 5 bases, the J end by 1 base, with 14 bases between. CDR1 and CDR2 (germline): SEHNR, FQNEAQ (reference sequence).